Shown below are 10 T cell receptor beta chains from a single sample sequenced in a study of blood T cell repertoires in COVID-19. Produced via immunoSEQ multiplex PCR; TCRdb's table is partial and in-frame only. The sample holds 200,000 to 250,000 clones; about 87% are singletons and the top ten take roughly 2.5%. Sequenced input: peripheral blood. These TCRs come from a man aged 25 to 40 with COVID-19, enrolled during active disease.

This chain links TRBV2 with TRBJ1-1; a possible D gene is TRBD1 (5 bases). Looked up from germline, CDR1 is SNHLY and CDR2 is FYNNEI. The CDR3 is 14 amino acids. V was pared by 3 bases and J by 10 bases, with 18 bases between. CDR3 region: CASSDDWGDEGAFF. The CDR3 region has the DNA TGTGCCAGCAGTGATGATTGGGGGGACGAGGGAGCTTTCTTT.

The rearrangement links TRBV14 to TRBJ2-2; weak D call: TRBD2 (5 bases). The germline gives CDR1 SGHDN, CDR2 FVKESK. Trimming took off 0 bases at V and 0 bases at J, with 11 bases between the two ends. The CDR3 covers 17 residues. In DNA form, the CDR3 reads TGTGCCAGCAGCCAAGAGGGCGGACTTCCGAACACCGGGGAGCTGTTTTTT. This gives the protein CASSQEGGLPNTGELFF.

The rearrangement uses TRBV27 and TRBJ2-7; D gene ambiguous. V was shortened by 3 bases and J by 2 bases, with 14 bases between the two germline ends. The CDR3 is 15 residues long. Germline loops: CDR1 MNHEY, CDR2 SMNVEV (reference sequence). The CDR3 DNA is TGTGCCAGCAGTTTCGTTACCGGAGAAGCCTACGAGCAGTACTTC. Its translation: CASSFVTGEAYEQYF.

CDR3 amino acids: CASSLGGTNEKLFF. The CDR3 DNA reads as TGTGCCAGCAGCTTAGGAGGTACTAATGAAAAACTGTTTTTT. V and J are TRBV7-2 and TRBJ1-4, with D unresolved. Germline V gene data show CDR1 as SGHTA and CDR2 as FQGNSA. The CDR3 spans 14 residues. V was shortened by 1 base and J by 2 bases, with 5 bases between the two germline ends.

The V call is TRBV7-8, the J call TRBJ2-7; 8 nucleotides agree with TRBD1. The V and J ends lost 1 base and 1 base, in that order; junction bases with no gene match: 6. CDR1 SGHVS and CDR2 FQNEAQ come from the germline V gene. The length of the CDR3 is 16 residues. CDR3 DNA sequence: TGTGCCAGCAGCTTAGTTGGACAGGGTTTTTCCTACGAGCAGTACTTC. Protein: CASSLVGQGFSYEQYF.

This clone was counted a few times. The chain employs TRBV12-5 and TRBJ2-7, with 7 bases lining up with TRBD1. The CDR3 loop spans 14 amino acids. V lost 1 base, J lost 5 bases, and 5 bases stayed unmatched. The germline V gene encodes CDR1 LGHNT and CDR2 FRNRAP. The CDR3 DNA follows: TGTGCTAGTGGTTTGGGGTACAGGGGAGACGAGCAGTACTTC. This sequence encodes CASGLGYRGDEQYF.

The CDR3 DNA reads as TGTGCCAGCAGTTGGGAGTCCCGGGACAGGGTTCAGCAGTACTTC. This sequence encodes CASSWESRDRVQQYF. The V gene is TRBV27, the J gene TRBJ2-7, with 9 bases identical to TRBD1. Unmatched junction bases numbered 12, after V lost 4 bases and J lost 8 bases. Germline V gene lookup returns CDR1 MNHEY and CDR2 SMNVEV (reference sequence). CDR3 size: 15 residues.

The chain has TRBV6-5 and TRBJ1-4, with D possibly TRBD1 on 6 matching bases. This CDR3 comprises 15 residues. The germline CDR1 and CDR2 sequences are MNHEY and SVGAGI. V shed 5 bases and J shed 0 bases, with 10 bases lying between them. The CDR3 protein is CASSRDTATNEKLFF. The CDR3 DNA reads TGTGCCAGCAGTAGGGACACTGCAACTAATGAAAAACTGTTTTTT.

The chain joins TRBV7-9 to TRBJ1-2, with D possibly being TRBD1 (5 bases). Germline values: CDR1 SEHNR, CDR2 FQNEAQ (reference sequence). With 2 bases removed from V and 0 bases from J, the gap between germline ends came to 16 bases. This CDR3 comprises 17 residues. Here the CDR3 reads CASSLKTGEPTNYGYTF. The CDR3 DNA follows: TGTGCCAGCAGCTTAAAAACAGGAGAGCCTACTAACTATGGCTACACCTTC.

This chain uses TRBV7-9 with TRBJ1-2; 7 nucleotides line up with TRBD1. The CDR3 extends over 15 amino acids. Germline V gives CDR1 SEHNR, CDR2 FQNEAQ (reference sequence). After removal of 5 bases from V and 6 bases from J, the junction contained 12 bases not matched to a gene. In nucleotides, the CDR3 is TGTGCCAGCAGCCCATTGGAGGTAGGGGGCGATGGCTACACCTTC. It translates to CASSPLEVGGDGYTF.